These T cell receptor beta chains were read from a single sample in a study of blood T cell repertoires in COVID-19. Here immunoSEQ multiplex PCR was the method, and the copy in TCRdb shows in-frame clones only, minus some. The sample includes 180,000 or so clones, roughly 76% of them seen just once. Source material: peripheral blood. The receptors come from a woman in her thirties or forties with COVID-19, enrolled during active disease. CDR3s include the opening cysteine and the closing phenylalanine or tryptophan. A D gene is named only where the DNA matches it firmly. Rows may omit the clone size; those that give it use once, few, many or a size class.

D gene	V gene	J gene	clone size	CDR3 DNA	CDR3 protein
TRBD1	TRBV4-1	TRBJ1-2	once	TGCGCCAGCAGCCAAGGAGGACAGGGCCCTTCCTATGGCTACACCTTC	CASSQGGQGPSYGYTF
TRBD1	TRBV28	TRBJ1-2	NA	TGTGCCAGCAGGCCCGGACAGGTCCCGTCTTATGGCTACACCTTC	CASRPGQVPSYGYTF
NA	TRBV9	TRBJ2-3	NA	TGTGCCAGCAGCGCTGGGGGGAGACTAGGTACAGATACGCAGTATTTT	CASSAGGRLGTDTQYF
TRBD2	TRBV4-1	TRBJ2-2	NA	TGCGCCAGCAGCCATCGTAGCGGGCGCACCGGGGAGCTGTTTTTT	CASSHRSGRTGELFF
TRBD2	TRBV7-8	TRBJ2-3	NA	TGTGCCAGCAGCTCAGGGACTAGCGGCGCAGATACGCAGTATTTT	CASSSGTSGADTQYF
NA	TRBV25-1	TRBJ1-4	NA	TGTGCCAGCAGTGCGCGACGAGGCGGTATGGAAAAACTGTTTTTT	CASSARRGGMEKLFF
NA	TRBV30	TRBJ1-2	NA	TGTGCCTGGGTTGCTTGGGCTGGCTACACCTTC	CAWVAWAGYTF
TRBD1	TRBV4-1	TRBJ1-2	NA	TGCGCCAGCAGCTCTGGGACAGGGGGAGGCTACACCTTC	CASSSGTGGGYTF
NA	TRBV9	TRBJ2-7	few	TGTGCCAGCAGCGCCACTCCCGTTAGCGAGCAGTACTTC	CASSATPVSEQYF
NA	TRBV11-2	TRBJ1-4	NA	TGTGCCAGCAGTTCTTACCGGCAGGGCGGTGAAAAACTGTTTTTT	CASSSYRQGGEKLFF
TRBD1	TRBV5-5	TRBJ2-5	NA	TGTGCCAGCAGCTTGAAAGACAGGGAGAGTGAGACCCAGTACTTC	CASSLKDRESETQYF
NA	TRBV2	TRBJ1-6	NA	TGTGCCAGCAGTGCGGAGGGTCGGAATTCACCCCTCCACTTT	CASSAEGRNSPLHF
TRBD1	TRBV6-6	TRBJ1-2	NA	TGTGCCAGCAGGACAGGGGGCAGTTTCTATGGCTACACCTTC	CASRTGGSFYGYTF
TRBD1	TRBV2	TRBJ1-5	few	TGTGCCAGCAGCTCGGGACAGCTTAGCAATCAGCCCCAGCATTTT	CASSSGQLSNQPQHF
NA	TRBV27	TRBJ1-5	NA	TGTGCCAGCAGTTCGGCGGGGGACAATCAGCCCCAGCATTTT	CASSSAGDNQPQHF
TRBD2	TRBV11-2	TRBJ2-1	NA	TGTGCCAGCAGTAAGACCGGGACTAGCGGGGACAATGAGCAGTTCTTC	CASSKTGTSGDNEQFF
NA	TRBV10-1	TRBJ2-1	NA	TGCGCCAGCAGTGAGTCCCGGCAGGCAATCTCCTACAATGAGCAGTTCTTC	CASSESRQAISYNEQFF
NA	TRBV28	TRBJ2-5	NA	TGTGCCAGCGCTACTGAGACCCAGTACTTC	CASATETQYF
TRBD2	TRBV24-1	TRBJ2-3	NA	TGTGCCACCAGTTCTTCCATTGGGCGGGAGGGGGCAGATACGCAGTATTTT	CATSSSIGREGADTQYF
NA	TRBV7-6	TRBJ2-2	NA	TGTGCCAGCAGCTTAGTTACAGGGCCCACCGGGGAGCTGTTTTTT	CASSLVTGPTGELFF
NA	TRBV27	TRBJ2-3	NA	TGTGCCAGCAGTCCAACACTAGGAAACACAGATACGCAGTATTTT	CASSPTLGNTDTQYF
TRBD2	TRBV18	TRBJ2-2	NA	TGTGCCAGCTCACCCCAAAGCGGGATGTCCGGGGAGCTGTTTTTT	CASSPQSGMSGELFF
NA	TRBV5-6	TRBJ2-2	NA	TGTGCCAGCAGCTTACCAGAACCCGGGGAGCTGTTTTTT	CASSLPEPGELFF
NA	TRBV7-3	TRBJ2-1	NA	TGTGCCAGCAGTCATGACACGAATGAGCAGTTCTTC	CASSHDTNEQFF
NA	TRBV5-4	TRBJ2-3	once	TGTGCCAGCAGCTCGCAGGGTAGTAGGCAGTATTTT	CASSSQGSRQYF
NA	TRBV6-1	TRBJ2-7	NA	TGTGCCAGCAGTGAAGGCGGGGAAAACTACGAGCAGTACTTC	CASSEGGENYEQYF